Described below is a single T cell receptor beta chain sequence and its context. This sample's treatment: 15 to 20 received Ad26.COV2.S at low or high dose, single or two shots; roughly 5 received placebo; per-sample allocation not given. Sampling happened 63 days after the first vaccine or placebo injection. Per the germline V gene, CDR1 is SGHAT and CDR2 is FQNNGV. The CDR3 covers 12 residues. V dropped 1 base and J dropped 3 bases, with 3 bases sitting between them. Profiling relied on immunoSEQ multiplex PCR, and the TCRdb table lists in-frame clones only, not all of them. The table includes hundreds of thousands of clones, about 90% detected once. These data belong to a study of Ad26.COV2.S vaccination and SARS-CoV-2 variants.

The TCR originated in a person between 18 and 60 years old who received the Ad26.COV2.S COVID-19 vaccine or a placebo. Sequencing used peripheral blood, obtained in a trial of Ad26.COV2.S vaccine versus placebo. The chain carries TRBV11-2 and TRBJ1-2; D is uncertain. The CDR3 loop is CASSLAYYGYTF. CDR3 DNA sequence: TGTGCCAGCAGCTTAGCTTACTATGGCTACACCTTC.